This TCR beta chain was sequenced during a study of shared clonotypes between healthy human individuals. A note on this clone: Its target is not known.

Each subset's genomic DNA was shared equally among a number of immunoSEQ plates. Produced via immunoSEQ multiplex PCR; TCRdb's table is partial and in-frame only. This sample has about 2.4 million clones, with under 95% found just once. Study results and limitations: Naive CD4 clonotype sharing across four donors was around 5.5%. Generally, naive subsets came out with larger estimated richness than memory subsets.

CD4+ cells yielded CD45RA+ naive and CD45RA-negative memory subsets. This CDR3 is 15 amino acids long. Deletions cut 2 bases from V and 4 bases from J, with 16 bases between. Germline V gives CDR1 SGHRS, CDR2 YFSETQ. This chain links TRBV5-1 with TRBJ2-7; possibly TRBD1 or TRBD2 for D (5 bases each). This TCR was recovered from a man younger than 35 in good health. Some clones in this sample may be carry-over from other donors' samples. The sequenced sample consisted of naive CD4+ T cells from PBMCs. Subset defined: CD45RA+ positively selected. The CDR3 region has the DNA TGCGCCAGCAGCTTTGACGGGACGACTGCGTACGAGCAGTACTTC. Translating gives CASSFDGTTAYEQYF.